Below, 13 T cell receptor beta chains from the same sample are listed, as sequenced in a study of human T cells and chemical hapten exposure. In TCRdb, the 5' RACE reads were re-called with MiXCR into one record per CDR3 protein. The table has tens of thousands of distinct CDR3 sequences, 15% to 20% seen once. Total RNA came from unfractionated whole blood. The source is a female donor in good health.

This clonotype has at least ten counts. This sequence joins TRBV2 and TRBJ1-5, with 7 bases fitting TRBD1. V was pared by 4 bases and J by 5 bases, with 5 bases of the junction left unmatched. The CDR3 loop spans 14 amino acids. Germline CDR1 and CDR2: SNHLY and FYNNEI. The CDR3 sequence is CASSGTGADQPQHF. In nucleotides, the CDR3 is TGTGCCAGCAGTGGGACAGGAGCGGATCAGCCCCAGCATTTT.

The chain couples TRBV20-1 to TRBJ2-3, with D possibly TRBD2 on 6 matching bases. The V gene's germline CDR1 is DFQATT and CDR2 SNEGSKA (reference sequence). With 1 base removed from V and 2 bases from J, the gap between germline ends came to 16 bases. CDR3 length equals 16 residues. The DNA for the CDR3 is TGCAGTGCTAGAGCCGGACTACTAGTTTTCACAGATACGCAGTATTTT. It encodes CSARAGLLVFTDTQYF.

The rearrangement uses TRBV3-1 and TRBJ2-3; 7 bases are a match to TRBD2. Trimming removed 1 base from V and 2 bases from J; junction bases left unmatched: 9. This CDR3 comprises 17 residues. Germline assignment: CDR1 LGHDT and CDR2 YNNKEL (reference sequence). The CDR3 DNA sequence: TGTGCCAGCAGCCAAGTATGGGGGGGGAATCCCACAGATACGCAGTATTTT. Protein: CASSQVWGGNPTDTQYF.

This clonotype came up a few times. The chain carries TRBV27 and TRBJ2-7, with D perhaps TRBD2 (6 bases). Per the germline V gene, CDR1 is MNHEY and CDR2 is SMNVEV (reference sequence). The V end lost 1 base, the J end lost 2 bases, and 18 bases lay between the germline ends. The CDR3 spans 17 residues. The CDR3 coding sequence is TGTGCCAGCAGTTTATTTGGGGGGACGTCGGGCCCCTACGAGCAGTACTTC. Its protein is CASSLFGGTSGPYEQYF.

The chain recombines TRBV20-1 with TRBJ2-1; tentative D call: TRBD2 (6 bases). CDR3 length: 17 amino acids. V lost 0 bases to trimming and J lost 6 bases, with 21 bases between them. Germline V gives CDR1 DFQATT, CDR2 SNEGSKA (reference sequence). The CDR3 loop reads CSARDPVSPGVGNEQFF. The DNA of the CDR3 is TGCAGTGCTAGAGACCCCGTATCCCCGGGAGTCGGCAATGAGCAGTTCTTC.

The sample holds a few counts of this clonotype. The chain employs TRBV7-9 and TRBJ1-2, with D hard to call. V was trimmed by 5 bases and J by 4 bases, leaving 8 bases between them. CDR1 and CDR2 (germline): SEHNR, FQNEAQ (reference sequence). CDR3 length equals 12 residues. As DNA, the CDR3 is TGTGCCAGCAGCCCTAACACCTATGGCTACACCTTC. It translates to CASSPNTYGYTF.

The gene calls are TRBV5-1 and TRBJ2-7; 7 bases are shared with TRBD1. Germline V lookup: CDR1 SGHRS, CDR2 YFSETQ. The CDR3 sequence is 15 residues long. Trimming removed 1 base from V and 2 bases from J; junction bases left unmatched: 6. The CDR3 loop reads CASSLFGTETYEQYF. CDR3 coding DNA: TGCGCCAGCAGCTTGTTCGGGACAGAGACCTACGAGCAGTACTTC. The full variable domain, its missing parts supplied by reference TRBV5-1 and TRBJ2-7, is KAGVTQTPRYLIKTRGQQVTLSCSPISGHRSVSWYQQTPGQGLQFLFEYFSETQRNKGNFPGRFSGRQFSNSRSEMNVSTLELGDSALYLCASSLFGTETYEQYFGPGTRLTVT.

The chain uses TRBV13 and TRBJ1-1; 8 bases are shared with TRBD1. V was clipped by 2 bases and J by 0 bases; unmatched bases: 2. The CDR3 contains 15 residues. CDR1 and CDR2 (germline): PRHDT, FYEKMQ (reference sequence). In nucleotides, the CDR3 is TGTGCCAGCAGCTTAATACAGGGGGTGAACACTGAAGCTTTCTTT. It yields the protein CASSLIQGVNTEAFF.

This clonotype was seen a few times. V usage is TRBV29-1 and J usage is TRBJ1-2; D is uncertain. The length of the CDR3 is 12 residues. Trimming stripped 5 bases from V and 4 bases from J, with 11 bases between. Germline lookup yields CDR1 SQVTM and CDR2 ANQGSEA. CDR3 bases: TGCAGCGTTCGAAGACAAACCTATGGCTACACCTTC. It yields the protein CSVRRQTYGYTF.

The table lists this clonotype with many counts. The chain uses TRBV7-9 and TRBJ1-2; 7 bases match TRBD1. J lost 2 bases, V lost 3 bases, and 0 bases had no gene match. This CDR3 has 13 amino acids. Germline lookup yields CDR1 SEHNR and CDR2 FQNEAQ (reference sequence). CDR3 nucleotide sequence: TGTGCCAGCAGCTTGGGACAGAACTATGGCTACACCTTC. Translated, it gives CASSLGQNYGYTF.

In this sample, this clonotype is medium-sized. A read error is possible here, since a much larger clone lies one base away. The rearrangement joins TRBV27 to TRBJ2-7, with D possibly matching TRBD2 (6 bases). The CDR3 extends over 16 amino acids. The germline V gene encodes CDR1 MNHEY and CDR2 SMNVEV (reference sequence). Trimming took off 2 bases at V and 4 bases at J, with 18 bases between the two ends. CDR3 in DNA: TGTGCCAGCAGTTTAGGTCCGGGGGAGCGAGAGTACGAGCAGTACTTC. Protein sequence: CASSLGPGEREYEQYF.

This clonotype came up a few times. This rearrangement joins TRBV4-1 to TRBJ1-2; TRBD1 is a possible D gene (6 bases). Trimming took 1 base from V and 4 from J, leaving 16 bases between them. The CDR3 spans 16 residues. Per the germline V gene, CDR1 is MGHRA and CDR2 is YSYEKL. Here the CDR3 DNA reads TGCGCCAGCAGCCAAGCCGCAGGGGTATTGGGCTATGGCTACACCTTC. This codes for CASSQAAGVLGYGYTF.

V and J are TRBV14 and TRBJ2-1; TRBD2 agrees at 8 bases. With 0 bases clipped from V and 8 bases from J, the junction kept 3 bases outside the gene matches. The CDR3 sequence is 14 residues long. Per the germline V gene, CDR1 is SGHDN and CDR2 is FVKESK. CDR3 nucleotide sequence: TGTGCCAGCAGCCAAGACCTAGCGGGTTATGAGCAGTTCTTC. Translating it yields CASSQDLAGYEQFF.